This T cell receptor beta chain was observed in a study of CD8+CD57+ T cells in acquired aplastic anemia. It was genomic DNA that served as the template for profiling TCR beta VDJ and CDR3. TCRdb recomputed calls from the reads with MiXCR, one row per CDR3 protein. Altogether about 160,000 distinct CDR3 sequences are present, around 40% being singletons, with the ten largest covering about 1.1%. Germline lookup yields CDR1 DFQATT and CDR2 SNEGSKA (reference sequence). This CDR3 is built from 16 residues. Trimming left V 0 bases short and J 2 bases short, with 11 bases between. Sequenced input: sorted CD4+, CD8+, or CD8+CD57+ T cells (not recorded which) from PBMCs. This TCR came from a human donor in good health. The chain carries TRBV20-1 and TRBJ2-6, with no clear D. Here the CDR3 reads CSARELHRAGANVLTF. CDR3 DNA: TGCAGTGCTAGAGAGCTCCATAGGGCTGGGGCCAACGTCCTGACTTTC.